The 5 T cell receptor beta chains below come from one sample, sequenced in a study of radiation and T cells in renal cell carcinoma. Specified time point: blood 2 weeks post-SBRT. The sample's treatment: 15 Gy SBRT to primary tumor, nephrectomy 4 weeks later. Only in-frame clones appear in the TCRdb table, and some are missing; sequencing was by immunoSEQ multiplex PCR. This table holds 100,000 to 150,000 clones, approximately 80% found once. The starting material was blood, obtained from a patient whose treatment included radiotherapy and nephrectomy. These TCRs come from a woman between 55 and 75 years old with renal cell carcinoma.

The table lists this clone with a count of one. In DNA form, the CDR3 reads TGCAGCGTTGAGAGGTTAGCGGGAGTTGAGCAGTTCTTC. It translates to CSVERLAGVEQFF. This chain connects TRBV29-1 to TRBJ2-1; 9 bases are a match to TRBD2. Per germline, CDR1 SQVTM and CDR2 ANQGSEA. V trimming: 3 bases; J trimming: 9 bases; junction bases outside the gene matches: 6. This CDR3 region has 13 residues.

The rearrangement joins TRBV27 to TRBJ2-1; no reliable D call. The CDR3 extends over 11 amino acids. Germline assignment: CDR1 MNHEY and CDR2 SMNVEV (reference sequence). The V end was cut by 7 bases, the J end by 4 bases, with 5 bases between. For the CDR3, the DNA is TGTGCCAGCACCAATTACAATGAGCAGTTCTTC. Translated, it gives CASTNYNEQFF.

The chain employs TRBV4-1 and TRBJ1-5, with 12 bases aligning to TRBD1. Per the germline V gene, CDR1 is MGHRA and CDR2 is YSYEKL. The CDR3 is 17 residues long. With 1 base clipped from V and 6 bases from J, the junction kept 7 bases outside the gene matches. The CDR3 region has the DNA TGCGCCAGCAGCCAAGCTCGGGACAGGGGGCAAGGTCAGCCCCAGCATTTT. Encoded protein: CASSQARDRGQGQPQHF.

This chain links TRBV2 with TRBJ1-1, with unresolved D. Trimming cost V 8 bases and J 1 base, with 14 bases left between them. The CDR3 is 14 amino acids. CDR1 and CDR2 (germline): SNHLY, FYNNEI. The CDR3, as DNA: TGTGCCAGCGTCCAGAACTCGGGGAACACTGAAGCTTTCTTT. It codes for CASVQNSGNTEAFF.

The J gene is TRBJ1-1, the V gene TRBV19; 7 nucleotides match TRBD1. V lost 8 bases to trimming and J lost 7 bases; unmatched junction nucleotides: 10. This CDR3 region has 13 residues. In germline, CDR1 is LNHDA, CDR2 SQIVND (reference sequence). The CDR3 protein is CASSEEGASEAFF. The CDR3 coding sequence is TGTGCCAGTTCCGAGGAGGGGGCGAGTGAAGCTTTCTTT.